The 25 T cell receptor beta chains below come from one sample, sequenced in a study of OX40 agonist ivuxolimab in advanced cancers. The method was immunoSEQ multiplex PCR; TCRdb's version includes in-frame clones alone and lacks a portion of them. The data contain some 37,000 clones, roughly 91% of them singletons. Sequencing was performed on CD4+ or CD8+ T cells sorted from blood, taken in a trial of the OX40 agonist ivuxolimab. The receptors shown here come from an adult with an advanced solid tumor such as melanoma, head and neck, liver or kidney cancer.

The chain combines TRBV7-9 with TRBJ2-2; the D gene is possibly TRBD2 (6 bases). CDR3 length equals 13 residues. Between the trimmed V and J ends, which lost 6 bases and 6 bases, there was a span of 11 bases. Germline values: CDR1 SEHNR, CDR2 FQNEAQ (reference sequence). CDR3 coding DNA: TGTGCCAGCAGGTGGGGGGAATCCGGGGAGCTGTTTTTT. This codes for CASRWGESGELFF.

The chain joins TRBV5-4 to TRBJ1-5, with 9 nucleotides matching TRBD1. Germline V gene sequence: CDR1 SGHNT, CDR2 YYREEE (reference sequence). The CDR3 has 17 residues. With 4 bases clipped from V and 2 bases from J, the junction kept 10 bases outside the gene matches. CDR3 coding DNA: TGTGCCAGCAGCCCCCGGGACAGGGTTGTGGGCAATCAGCCCCAGCATTTT. The encoded protein is CASSPRDRVVGNQPQHF.

This sequence joins TRBV6-5 and TRBJ2-2, with TRBD2 matching 7 bases. The CDR3 sequence is 16 residues long. Germline CDR1 reads MNHEY; CDR2 reads SVGAGI. With 0 bases clipped from V and 6 bases from J, the junction kept 7 bases outside the gene matches. Here the CDR3 reads CASSYSRLAGAGELFF. The CDR3 DNA reads as TGTGCCAGCAGTTACTCGCGACTAGCAGGCGCCGGGGAGCTGTTTTTT.

The genes are TRBV9 and TRBJ1-2; D remains ambiguous. Trimming pared 4 bases from V and 8 bases from J, leaving 12 bases between. CDR1 is SGDLS and CDR2 is YYNGEE in the germline V gene. The CDR3 is 12 amino acids. As DNA, the CDR3 is TGTGCCAGCAGCCAATTACCGGGAGGCTACACCTTC. This gives the protein CASSQLPGGYTF. Looking up the rest from reference TRBV9 and TRBJ1-2 gives the full variable domain: DSGVTQTPKHLITATGQRVTLRCSPRSGDLSVYWYQQSLDQGLQFLIQYYNGEERAKGNILERFSAQQFPDLHSELNLSSLELGDSALYFCASSQLPGGYTFGSGTRLTVV.

In this sample, this clone turned up once. The chain carries TRBV27 and TRBJ1-5, with a tentative D call TRBD1 (5 bases). This CDR3 is 16 amino acids long. Germline V lookup: CDR1 MNHEY, CDR2 SMNVEV (reference sequence). V was cut by 2 bases and J by 0 bases, with 11 bases left in between. The CDR3 here is CASSLVGGYSNQPQHF. The CDR3 nucleotides are TGTGCCAGCAGTTTAGTGGGGGGATATAGCAATCAGCCCCAGCATTTT.

The chain links TRBV7-9 to TRBJ2-7; D possibly corresponds to TRBD1 (6 bases). With 7 bases removed from V and 3 bases from J, the gap between germline ends came to 19 bases. Per the germline V gene, CDR1 is SEHNR and CDR2 is FQNEAQ (reference sequence). The CDR3 runs 15 residues. This chain's CDR3 is CASKGQSSSRYEQYF. The CDR3 nucleotides are TGTGCCAGCAAGGGACAATCATCATCTCGCTACGAGCAGTACTTC. The whole variable domain, remainder taken from reference TRBV7-9 and TRBJ2-7, is DTGVSQNPRHKITKRGQNVTFRCDPISEHNRLYWYRQTLGQGPEFLTYFQNEAQLEKSRLLSDRFSAERPKGSFSTLEIQRTEQGDSAMYLCASKGQSSSRYEQYFGPGTRLTVT.

This clone was observed a single time. This chain connects TRBV7-9 to TRBJ1-1; possible D gene TRBD1, 6 bases. This CDR3 comprises 15 residues. Germline V gene sequence: CDR1 SEHNR, CDR2 FQNEAQ (reference sequence). Trimming shortened V by 5 bases and J by 4 bases, and 17 bases separated the two germline ends. In DNA form, the CDR3 reads TGTGCCAGCAGCCACGGACAGCGAAAGGGCACTGAAGCTTTCTTT. Its protein product is CASSHGQRKGTEAFF. The complete variable domain, with remaining parts taken from reference TRBV7-9 and TRBJ1-1, reads DTGVSQNPRHKITKRGQNVTFRCDPISEHNRLYWYRQTLGQGPEFLTYFQNEAQLEKSRLLSDRFSAERPKGSFSTLEIQRTEQGDSAMYLCASSHGQRKGTEAFFGQGTRLTVV.

This clone was detected only once. The rearrangement joins TRBV21-1 to TRBJ2-1; the D segment call TRBD2 is taken from the table without a DNA check. TRBV21-1 is recorded as a pseudogene. This CDR3 comprises 17 residues. CDR3 amino acids: CASPHGSGRANPNEQFF. The CDR3 region has the DNA TGTGCCAGCCCCCACGGAAGCGGGAGGGCCAATCCCAATGAGCAGTTCTTC.

The chain is built from TRBV6-6 and TRBJ1-2, with D hard to call. The CDR3 has 12 residues. Germline CDR1 reads MNHNY; CDR2 reads SVGAGI (reference sequence). The V end lost 7 bases, the J end lost 0 bases, and 6 bases lay between the germline ends. The CDR3 is CASKVANYGYTF. For the CDR3, the DNA is TGTGCCAGCAAGGTGGCTAACTATGGCTACACCTTC.

CDR3 coding DNA: TGTGCCCTTGGGGGAGATAACTACAATGAGCAGTTCTTC. This gives the protein CALGGDNYNEQFF. This chain uses TRBV30 with TRBJ2-1, with D perhaps TRBD1 or TRBD2 (5 bases each). Trimming removed 8 bases from V and 3 bases from J, with 14 bases in between. The CDR3 length is 13 residues. Germline lookup yields CDR1 GTSNPN and CDR2 SVGIG (reference sequence).

The rearrangement links TRBV28 to TRBJ2-1, with a weak D call TRBD2 (5 bases). The V and J ends lost 2 bases and 12 bases respectively, with 14 bases between them. This CDR3 has 13 residues. Germline values: CDR1 MDHEN, CDR2 SYDVKM. The CDR3 region is CASSLEIREGQFF. Here the CDR3 DNA reads TGTGCCAGCAGTTTAGAGATCCGGGAAGGGCAGTTCTTC. The entire variable domain, with the rest obtained from reference TRBV28 and TRBJ2-1, is as follows: DVKVTQSSRYLVKRTGEKVFLECVQDMDHENMFWYRQDPGLGLRLIYFSYDVKMKEKGDIPEGYSVSREKKERFSLILESASTNQTSMYLCASSLEIREGQFFGPGTRLTVL.

The V gene is TRBV28, the J gene TRBJ2-1, with TRBD2 matching 9 bases. The CDR3 covers 15 residues. With V trimmed by 8 bases and J by 8 bases, 13 bases remained unmatched. Germline assignment: CDR1 MDHEN and CDR2 SYDVKM. The CDR3: CASLEAGGRVDEQFF. Here the CDR3 DNA reads TGTGCCAGCCTCGAAGCGGGAGGAAGAGTCGATGAGCAGTTCTTC.

J is TRBJ2-7 and V is TRBV4-2, with a tentative D call TRBD1 (5 bases). With 1 base removed from V and 1 base from J, the gap between germline ends came to 8 bases. Germline V CDR1 and CDR2: LGHNA, YNFKEQ. The CDR3 consists of 14 residues. CDR3 sequence (DNA): TGTGCCAGCAGCCAAGGGGGCCTGTCCTACGAGCAGTACTTC. This sequence encodes CASSQGGLSYEQYF.

This chain joins TRBV7-8 and TRBJ2-2; 8 nucleotides line up with TRBD1. The CDR3 is 16 residues long. Per germline, CDR1 SGHVS and CDR2 FQNEAQ. V shed 1 base, J shed 9 bases, and the junction held 10 bases outside the gene matches. This chain's CDR3 is CASSLVQGGRRRELFF. CDR3 DNA: TGTGCCAGCAGCTTAGTACAGGGGGGACGTCGCCGGGAGCTGTTTTTT.

This chain links TRBV18 with TRBJ2-1, with D hard to call. The CDR3 spans 13 residues. V lost 2 bases to trimming and J lost 10 bases, with 12 bases between them. Germline CDR1 and CDR2: KGHSH and LQKENI. The CDR3 DNA reads TGTGCCAGCTCACCAAGCCACGACCCCGAGCAGTTCTTC. Translated, it gives CASSPSHDPEQFF.

CDR3 protein: CASSLSSRTTEAFF. Written as DNA, the CDR3 is TGTGCCAGCAGCCTCAGCTCACGGACCACTGAAGCTTTCTTT. This rearrangement joins TRBV7-6 to TRBJ1-1; D not resolved. Germline V gene sequence: CDR1 SGHVS, CDR2 FNYEAQ. V was cut by 5 bases and J by 4 bases, with 14 bases left in between. The CDR3 loop spans 14 amino acids.

The chain recombines TRBV5-1 with TRBJ2-3; tentatively, D is TRBD2 (6 bases). CDR3 length: 13 residues. Germline assignment: CDR1 SGHRS and CDR2 YFSETQ. With 0 bases removed from V and 6 bases from J, the gap between germline ends came to 8 bases. CDR3 sequence: CASSLDLADTQYF. Written as DNA, the CDR3 is TGCGCCAGCAGCTTGGACCTAGCGGATACGCAGTATTTT.

The chain has TRBV2 and TRBJ2-1; a possible D gene is TRBD2 (6 bases). V was pared by 7 bases and J by 2 bases, with 12 bases between. CDR3 length equals 14 residues. Germline-derived CDR1 and CDR2 are SNHLY and FYNNEI. CDR3 sequence: CASKGGTAYNEQFF. CDR3 DNA: TGTGCCAGCAAGGGCGGGACCGCCTACAATGAGCAGTTCTTC.

This chain links TRBV4-2 with TRBJ2-3; 9 bases map to TRBD1. CDR3 size: 15 residues. Unmatched junction bases numbered 3, after V lost 3 bases and J lost 2 bases. Per the germline V gene, CDR1 is LGHNA and CDR2 is YNFKEQ. The CDR3: CASSQGTGITDTQYF. The CDR3 DNA follows: TGTGCCAGCAGCCAGGGGACAGGGATCACAGATACGCAGTATTTT.

The chain couples TRBV4-1 to TRBJ2-7; unclear D gene. V lost 1 base and J lost 7, with 5 bases in between. The CDR3 covers 11 residues. Germline CDR1 and CDR2: MGHRA and YSYEKL. The CDR3 spells CASSQGWEQYF. Written as DNA, the CDR3 is TGCGCCAGCAGCCAAGGTTGGGAGCAGTACTTC.

The rearrangement uses TRBV19 and TRBJ2-1; 12 bases map to TRBD2. The CDR3 runs to 17 residues. Germline-derived CDR1 and CDR2 are LNHDA and SQIVND (reference sequence). V lost 5 bases to trimming and J lost 10 bases; unmatched junction nucleotides: 15. The CDR3 protein is CASSASGRASATIEQFF. The CDR3 DNA reads TGTGCCAGTAGTGCTAGCGGGAGGGCCTCGGCAACAATCGAGCAGTTCTTC.

This clone showed up just a few times. CDR3: CASSPGTGGARLEQYF. The CDR3, as DNA: TGTGCCAGCAGCCCGGGAACAGGGGGCGCGAGGCTCGAGCAGTACTTC. V and J are TRBV5-5 and TRBJ2-7; 9 nucleotides match TRBD1. After removal of 4 bases from V and 6 bases from J, the junction contained 14 bases not matched to a gene. The germline V gene encodes CDR1 SGHKS and CDR2 YYEKEE (reference sequence). The CDR3 is 16 amino acids.

The chain recombines TRBV11-1 with TRBJ1-1, with D unclear. This CDR3 is built from 18 residues. Germline V gene sequence: CDR1 SGHAT, CDR2 FQDESV (reference sequence). V was pared by 4 bases and J by 0 bases, with 21 bases between. The CDR3 sequence is CASSSQFQTAAMNTEAFF. The CDR3 DNA reads as TGTGCCAGCAGCTCCCAATTCCAGACCGCAGCAATGAACACTGAAGCTTTCTTT.

The chain carries TRBV27 and TRBJ2-2, with TRBD1 identical over 7 bases. Trimming cost V 6 bases and J 5 bases; bases outside gene matches: 6. The CDR3 has 14 amino acids. Per germline, CDR1 MNHEY and CDR2 SMNVEV (reference sequence). Written as DNA, the CDR3 is TGTGCCAGCAGGCACGCAGGGGGAACCGGGGAGCTGTTTTTT. It specifies CASRHAGGTGELFF.

The chain employs TRBV5-4 and TRBJ1-2, with D uncertain. CDR1 SGHNT and CDR2 YYREEE come from the germline V gene (reference sequence). V was clipped by 4 bases and J by 8 bases, with 15 bases between them. The CDR3 is 13 amino acids. The CDR3 DNA reads TGTGCCAGCAGCCGAGAGGACCGGCGGGGCTACACCTTC. Translated, it gives CASSREDRRGYTF. Looking up the rest from reference TRBV5-4 and TRBJ1-2 gives the full variable domain: ETGVTQSPTHLIKTRGQQVTLRCSSQSGHNTVSWYQQALGQGPQFIFQYYREEENGRGNFPPRFSGLQFPNYSSELNVNALELDDSALYLCASSREDRRGYTFGSGTRLTVV.